What follows are 27 T cell receptor beta chains derived from one specimen sequenced in a study of vaccination and CD4 T cells after COVID-19. CD4+ T cells that had been cultured provided DNA sequenced with the Oncomine TCR Beta short-read assay. TCRdb reprocessed the PCR reads via MiXCR and lists one record per CDR3 protein. Of 20,000 to 25,000 distinct CDR3 sequences in the sample, roughly 70% were seen once. Treatment here: approximately 9-day PBMC culture with coronavirus spike peptide pools or control peptides (ViraFEST assay). Which antigens these TCRs recognize remains unknown. Sequenced material: CD4+ T cells from blood, cultured in vitro. These receptors all stem from a human donor who had recovered from COVID-19.

This clonotype was found a few times. The chain uses TRBV19 and TRBJ1-5; D remains unclear. The CDR3 is made up of 15 amino acids. V was shortened by 3 bases and J by 6 bases, with 15 bases between the two germline ends. Germline V gives CDR1 LNHDA, CDR2 SQIVND (reference sequence). The chain's CDR3 is CASSIPLSRGQPQHF. Written as DNA, the CDR3 is TGTGCCAGTAGTATCCCCCTCTCCCGGGGTCAGCCCCAGCATTTT.

The chain is built from TRBV7-2 and TRBJ1-2; 7 nucleotides line up with TRBD1. The CDR3 spans 15 residues. Germline CDR1 SGHTA, CDR2 FQGNSA. The junction had 9 bases not matched to a gene; V was cut back by 3 bases and J by 5 bases. The CDR3, as DNA: TGTGCCAGCAGCTTTACCGGGACAGCGGATTATGGCTACACCTTC. Its protein product is CASSFTGTADYGYTF.

This chain links TRBV12-3 or TRBV12-4 with TRBJ2-1, with 7 bases fitting TRBD1. The CDR3 length is 14 residues. V gave up 3 bases and J gave up 3 bases; unmatched junction bases: 2. The CDR3 loop reads CASSLGQIYNEQFF. In nucleotides, the CDR3 is TGTGCCAGCAGTTTGGGACAGATCTACAATGAGCAGTTCTTC.

The rearrangement links TRBV6-5 to TRBJ1-1; D is unresolved. The V end was cut by 2 bases, the J end by 1 base, with 5 bases between. CDR3 length: 13 amino acids. Germline lookup yields CDR1 MNHEY and CDR2 SVGAGI. The CDR3 coding sequence is TGTGCCAGCAGTTACGCACAGAACACTGAAGCTTTCTTT. Encoded protein: CASSYAQNTEAFF.

The chain uses TRBV7-8 and TRBJ1-3, with TRBD1 as a possible D gene (6 bases). Trimming removed 8 bases at V and 6 bases at J, with 20 bases between. CDR3 length: 15 amino acids. CDR1 and CDR2 from the germline V gene are SGHVS and FQNEAQ. The CDR3 DNA is TGTGCCAGCCGCCCCGGGCAGGGGATCGCAAACACCATATATTTT. Translating it yields CASRPGQGIANTIYF.

The genes are TRBV11-3 and TRBJ1-5; no reliable D call. The CDR3 spans 13 residues. Trimming took 1 base from V and 7 from J, leaving 8 bases between them. The germline CDR1 and CDR2 sequences are SGHNT and YENEEA. CDR3 sequence: CASSLGRGQPQHF. The DNA for the CDR3 is TGTGCCAGCAGCTTAGGGAGAGGACAGCCCCAGCATTTT.

The chain employs TRBV6-1 and TRBJ2-5, with D maybe TRBD2 (6 bases). V was trimmed by 6 bases and J by 5 bases, leaving 16 bases between them. Germline V gene lookup returns CDR1 MNHNS and CDR2 SASEGT. CDR3 length: 14 amino acids. The CDR3 DNA reads as TGTGCCAGCAGGATGGCGGGGCGCTTCGAGACCCAGTACTTC. It yields the protein CASRMAGRFETQYF.

This clonotype is a singleton in its sample. The chain links TRBV6-1 to TRBJ2-7; D possibly matches TRBD1 or TRBD2 (5 bases each). Trimming removed 5 bases from V and 0 bases from J, with 11 bases in between. This CDR3 region has 14 residues. Looked up from germline, CDR1 is MNHNS and CDR2 is SASEGT. This CDR3 reads CASSPWGSSYEQYF. Here the CDR3 DNA reads TGTGCCAGCAGTCCCTGGGGGAGCTCCTACGAGCAGTACTTC.

The chain links TRBV6-4 to TRBJ1-5, with no clear D. The V and J ends lost 6 bases and 2 bases respectively, with 8 bases between them. The germline V gene encodes CDR1 MRHNA and CDR2 SNTAGT. This CDR3 contains 13 residues. CDR3 DNA sequence: TGTGCCAGCAGCTCGGGAGGCAATCAGCCCCAGCATTTT. It is translated as CASSSGGNQPQHF.

This sequence joins TRBV20-1 and TRBJ1-1, with D uncertain. The CDR3 has 14 amino acids. Trimming cost V 0 bases and J 2 bases, with 10 bases left between them. The germline V gene encodes CDR1 DFQATT and CDR2 SNEGSKA (reference sequence). CDR3 in amino acids: CSARDLQINTEAFF. In DNA, the CDR3 is TGCAGTGCTAGAGACCTACAGATTAACACTGAAGCTTTCTTT.

V and J are TRBV7-9 and TRBJ1-1, with D unresolved. Germline V CDR1 and CDR2: SEHNR, FQNEAQ (reference sequence). This CDR3 spans 13 amino acids. The germline V and J ends were trimmed by 5 bases and 10 bases, with 17 bases remaining between them. The CDR3 loop is CASSTFSLTGAFF. The CDR3 region has the DNA TGTGCCAGCAGCACATTTTCACTCACCGGAGCTTTCTTT.

The chain has TRBV14 and TRBJ2-2; D ambiguous. Looked up from germline, CDR1 is SGHDN and CDR2 is FVKESK. The CDR3 covers 13 residues. Trimming took off 0 bases at V and 5 bases at J, with 4 bases between the two ends. CDR3 in DNA: TGTGCCAGCAGCCAAGAATTGACCGGGGAGCTGTTTTTT. Translated, it gives CASSQELTGELFF. The full variable domain, rest sourced from reference TRBV14 and TRBJ2-2, is EAGVTQFPSHSVIEKGQTVTLRCDPISGHDNLYWYRRVMGKEIKFLLHFVKESKQDESGMPNNRFLAERTGGTYSTLKVQPAELEDSGVYFCASSQELTGELFFGEGSRLTVL.

Only a few counts were recorded for this clonotype. The chain combines TRBV27 with TRBJ1-2; D uncertain. Germline-derived CDR1 and CDR2 are MNHEY and SMNVEV (reference sequence). This CDR3 has 13 residues. V gave up 2 bases and J gave up 8 bases, with 12 bases separating them. As DNA, the CDR3 is TGTGCCAGCAGTTTAAGGGTGGGTCGGGGCTACACCTTC. Protein sequence: CASSLRVGRGYTF.

The chain has TRBV27 and TRBJ1-2, with D tentatively TRBD1 (6 bases). Trimming stripped 6 bases from V and 0 bases from J, with 11 bases between. Germline lookup yields CDR1 MNHEY and CDR2 SMNVEV (reference sequence). This CDR3 has 14 residues. CDR3 nucleotide sequence: TGTGCCAGCAGGCGGACAGCTTCTAACTATGGCTACACCTTC. Protein sequence: CASRRTASNYGYTF.

The V gene is TRBV11-3, the J gene TRBJ1-2; TRBD1 matches 8 bases. Losses at the gene ends were 5 bases for V and 4 bases for J; bases not matched to a gene: 3. The CDR3 extends over 13 amino acids. Looked up from germline, CDR1 is SGHNT and CDR2 is YENEEA. The CDR3, as DNA: TGTGCCAGCAGCCCGGACAGGGCCTATGGCTACACCTTC. Translating it yields CASSPDRAYGYTF.

A few counts support this clonotype. The genes are TRBV6-2 or TRBV6-3 and TRBJ1-1, with no clear D. The CDR3 runs to 15 residues. Trimming left V 7 bases short and J 0 bases short, with 15 bases between. Germline CDR1 reads MNHEY; CDR2 reads SVGEGT. The DNA for the CDR3 is TGTGCCAGCACCGATCGTCCCCGATTGAACACTGAAGCTTTCTTT. Its protein is CASTDRPRLNTEAFF.

This chain connects TRBV24-1 to TRBJ2-2, with TRBD2 identical over 7 bases. This CDR3 is built from 13 residues. V dropped 8 bases and J dropped 4; count of bases not matched to a gene: 3. From germline, CDR1 is KGHDR and CDR2 SFDVKD. The chain's CDR3 is CATTRGGTGELFF. CDR3 nucleotides: TGTGCCACCACTCGCGGGGGCACCGGGGAGCTGTTTTTT.

This clonotype has a single count. This sequence joins TRBV6-2 or TRBV6-3 and TRBJ1-2; D is ambiguous. Germline V CDR1 and CDR2: MNHEY, SVGEGT. The CDR3 length is 15 residues. Trimming removed 6 bases from V and 2 bases from J, with 16 bases in between. CDR3 loop: CASRPPRGQNYGYTF. The DNA for the CDR3 is TGTGCCAGCAGGCCACCTCGGGGTCAGAACTATGGCTACACCTTC.

The chain uses TRBV19 and TRBJ1-2; tentative D call: TRBD1 (5 bases). CDR1 and CDR2 from the germline V gene are LNHDA and SQIVND (reference sequence). Trimming shortened V by 2 bases and J by 1 base, and 17 bases separated the two germline ends. The CDR3 spans 17 residues. DNA for the CDR3: TGTGCCAGTAGTATAAGGAGGCCAGGGCTCCTTAACTATGGCTACACCTTC. As protein: CASSIRRPGLLNYGYTF. Complete variable domain (other parts from reference TRBV19 and TRBJ1-2): DGGITQSPKYLFRKEGQNVTLSCEQNLNHDAMYWYRQDPGQGLRLIYYSQIVNDFQKGDIAEGYSVSREKKESFPLTVTSAQKNPTAFYLCASSIRRPGLLNYGYTFGSGTRLTVV.

This chain joins TRBV6-1 and TRBJ1-4; the D is unclear. CDR3 length: 13 residues. From germline, CDR1 is MNHNS and CDR2 SASEGT. Deletions cut 11 bases from V and 10 bases from J, with 20 bases between. The CDR3 region is CAVPTPGRGKLFF. The CDR3 DNA sequence: TGTGCCGTACCAACACCGGGCCGGGGAAAACTGTTTTTT.

The chain recombines TRBV12-3 or TRBV12-4 with TRBJ1-6; maybe TRBD1 (6 bases). The CDR3 contains 15 residues. The V end was cut by 2 bases, the J end by 9 bases, with 14 bases between. CDR3 sequence reads: CASSLRGTGTSPLHF. The CDR3 nucleotides are TGTGCCAGCAGTTTAAGGGGGACTGGGACTTCACCCCTCCACTTT.

The rearrangement joins TRBV7-9 to TRBJ1-1, with D unclear. The ends were cut back, 3 bases at V and 4 bases at J, with 12 bases in the middle. The germline gives CDR1 SEHNR, CDR2 FQNEAQ (reference sequence). The CDR3 covers 14 residues. DNA for the CDR3: TGTGCCAGCAGCTTTACGGCGCCCGCCACTGAAGCTTTCTTT. Translation gives CASSFTAPATEAFF.

The chain uses TRBV20-1 and TRBJ1-2; tentatively, D is TRBD1 (6 bases). There are 13 residues in the CDR3. Between the trimmed V and J ends, which lost 4 bases and 3 bases, there was a span of 12 bases. Germline CDR1 is DFQATT and CDR2 is SNEGSKA (reference sequence). Here the CDR3 DNA reads TGCAGTGCTATAGGACAGAATTACTATGGCTACACCTTC. This gives the protein CSAIGQNYYGYTF.

This clonotype was recorded a few times. The DNA for the CDR3 is TGTGCCAGCAGTTACTCGACAGGAAATCAGCCCCAGCATTTT. This translates into CASSYSTGNQPQHF. This chain links TRBV6-2 or TRBV6-3 with TRBJ1-5; perhaps TRBD1 as D (6 bases). The V end was cut by 0 bases, the J end by 4 bases, with 7 bases between. The length of the CDR3 is 14 residues. Germline-derived CDR1 and CDR2 are MNHEY and SVGEGT.

This chain joins TRBV2 and TRBJ2-1; tentatively, D is TRBD1 (5 bases). V dropped 4 bases and J dropped 4 bases, with 11 bases sitting between them. CDR1 is SNHLY and CDR2 is FYNNEI in the germline V gene. CDR3 length equals 14 residues. CDR3 region: CASSGPGIYNEQFF. The CDR3, as DNA: TGTGCCAGCAGTGGACCAGGGATTTACAATGAGCAGTTCTTC.

V usage is TRBV7-4 and J usage is TRBJ1-2; D unresolved. The ends were cut back, 4 bases at V and 4 bases at J, with 13 bases in the middle. Germline-derived CDR1 and CDR2 are SGHVT and SQSDAQ. CDR3 size: 14 residues. The CDR3 coding sequence is TGTGCCAGCAGCTCTGTTCAGGTCAGCTATGGCTACACCTTC. Its protein product is CASSSVQVSYGYTF.

The chain couples TRBV27 to TRBJ1-2; 7 bases align to TRBD1. The CDR3 runs 16 residues. Germline-derived CDR1 and CDR2 are MNHEY and SMNVEV (reference sequence). The V segment lost 5 bases and the J segment 1 base; nucleotides outside the gene matches: 10. CDR3 amino acids: CASSKGTAPLNYGYTF. The DNA of the CDR3 is TGTGCCAGCAGTAAAGGGACAGCTCCCCTTAACTATGGCTACACCTTC.